Below are 2 T cell receptor beta chains sequenced from a single sample in a study of cytomegalovirus exposure and HLA in healthy donors. PCR used 60 Vbeta primers and 13 Jbeta primers. Measured with immunoSEQ multiplex PCR; TCRdb has only the in-frame clones, and not every one. The profile shows 110,000 or so clones, 82% of them singletons. Sequenced material: PBMCs. These receptors originate from a woman aged 18-29 years in good health and CMV-seronegative.

In its sample, this clone was seen a few times. The genes are TRBV4-2 and TRBJ1-1; 9 bases map to TRBD1. From germline, CDR1 is LGHNA and CDR2 YNFKEQ. This CDR3 has 15 residues. The trim removed 2 bases at V and 4 bases at J, leaving 5 bases unmatched. CDR3 nucleotide sequence: TGTGCCAGCAGCCAATCCGGGACAGGGAGCACTGAAGCTTTCTTT. It encodes CASSQSGTGSTEAFF.

V gene TRBV6-5 combines with J gene TRBJ2-5; D unclear. The CDR3 is 13 amino acids. Looked up from germline, CDR1 is MNHEY and CDR2 is SVGAGI. Trimming left V 6 bases short and J 5 bases short, with 13 bases between. The CDR3 sequence is CASRLAGIETQYF. The CDR3 nucleotides are TGTGCCAGCAGATTAGCTGGAATCGAGACCCAGTACTTC.